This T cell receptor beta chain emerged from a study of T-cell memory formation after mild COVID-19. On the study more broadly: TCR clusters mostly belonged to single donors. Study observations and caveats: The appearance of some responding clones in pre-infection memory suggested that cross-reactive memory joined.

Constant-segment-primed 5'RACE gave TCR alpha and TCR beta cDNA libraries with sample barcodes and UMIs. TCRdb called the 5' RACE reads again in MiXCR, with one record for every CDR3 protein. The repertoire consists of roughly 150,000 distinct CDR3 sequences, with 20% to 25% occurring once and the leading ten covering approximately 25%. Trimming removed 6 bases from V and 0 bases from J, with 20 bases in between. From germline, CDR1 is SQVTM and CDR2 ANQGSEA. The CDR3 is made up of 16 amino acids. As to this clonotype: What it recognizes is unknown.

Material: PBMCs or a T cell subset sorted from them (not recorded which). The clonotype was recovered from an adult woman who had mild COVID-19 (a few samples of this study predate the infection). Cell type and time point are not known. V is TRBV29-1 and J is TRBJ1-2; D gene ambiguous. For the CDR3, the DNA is TGCAGCGTCGAGGGCCCAGAGGAAAAGCCTAACTATGGCTACACCTTC. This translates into CSVEGPEEKPNYGYTF.